This entry is about one T cell receptor beta chain. Its antigen is not known. The assay was immunoSEQ multiplex PCR, and TCRdb's table has in-frame clones only and misses some. Altogether roughly 22,000 clones are present, about 94% being singletons, with the ten largest covering around 7.1%. The data were taken from a study of STAT3 mutations in large granular lymphocyte leukemia. At the level of the study: Roughly half the longitudinally sequenced T-LGLL patients had canonical STAT3 mutations.

General observations from the study: Differing intervals and regimens complicate linking therapy response to clone burden. Every T-LGLL patient had at least one immunodominant TCRbeta clonotype. After therapy, about 35% of the 18 patients switched clonotypes, all new clones STAT3 wild type. Some patients had dominant TCR clones larger than their STAT3 mutant burden.

The CDR3 consists of 16 residues. Per the germline V gene, CDR1 is KGHSH and CDR2 is LQKENI. The germline V and J ends were trimmed by 1 base and 7 bases, with 19 bases remaining between them. The sample consisted of peripheral blood mononuclear cells. The chain is built from TRBV18 and TRBJ1-1; D gene uncertain. This clonotype was obtained from a man between 40 and 49 years old with T-cell large granular lymphocyte leukemia. Some clones in this sample may be carry-over from other donors' samples. The CDR3 region is CASSPQEATNKGEAFF. The CDR3 DNA follows: TGTGCCAGCTCACCACAAGAGGCAACGAACAAGGGTGAAGCTTTCTTT.